This T cell receptor (beta chain) was sequenced in a study of T cells in Graves' hyperthyroidism and ophthalmopathy. A word on this clonotype: Its matching antigen is unknown. Germline is not matched at one junction end, which may reflect a read error.

It was RNA transcripts that yielded the amplified TCR beta CDR3 regions. The HTBI primer set drove a first-round RT-PCR of the TCR CDR3. TCRdb re-called the multiplex PCR reads through MiXCR, storing one row per CDR3 protein. The sample holds around 450,000 distinct CDR3 sequences; approximately 13% are singletons and the top ten take about 4.9%. CDR1 and CDR2 (germline): LNHDA, SQIVND (reference sequence). The CDR3 spans 14 residues. Study-level points and caveats: Ophthalmopathy was model-predicted a median about 6 months pre-onset.

The source is a woman under 30 with Graves' hyperthyroidism. The chain links TRBV19 to TRBJ1-6; D may be TRBD1 (5 bases). What was sequenced was blood. In DNA form, the CDR3 reads TGTGCCAGCAGTATATCTGGGGGTCCAGCACCCCTCCACTTT. Translating gives CASSISGGPAPLHF.